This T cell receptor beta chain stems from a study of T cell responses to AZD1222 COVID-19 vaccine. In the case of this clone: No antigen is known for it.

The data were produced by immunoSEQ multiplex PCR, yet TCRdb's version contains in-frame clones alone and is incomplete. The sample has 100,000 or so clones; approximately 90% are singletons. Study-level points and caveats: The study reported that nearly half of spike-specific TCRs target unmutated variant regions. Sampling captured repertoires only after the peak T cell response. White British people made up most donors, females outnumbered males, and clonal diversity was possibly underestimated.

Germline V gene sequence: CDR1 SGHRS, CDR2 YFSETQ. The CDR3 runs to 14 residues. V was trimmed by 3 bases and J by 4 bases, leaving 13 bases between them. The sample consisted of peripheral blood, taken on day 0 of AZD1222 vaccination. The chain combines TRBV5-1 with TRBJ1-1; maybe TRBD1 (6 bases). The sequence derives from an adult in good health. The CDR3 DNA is TGCGCCAGCAGCTCGGACCAGGGGATCACTGAAGCTTTCTTT. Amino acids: CASSSDQGITEAFF.